The 25 T cell receptor beta chains given below trace back to one sample, sequenced in a study of blood T cell repertoires in COVID-19. TCRdb's table, derived via immunoSEQ multiplex PCR, lists solely in-frame clones and lacks some. The sample includes roughly 300,000 clones, more than 85% of them seen just once. Sequences were obtained from PBMCs or T cells enriched from blood (not recorded which). Receptor source: a woman aged 25 to 39 who had recovered from COVID-19.

The chain couples TRBV3-1 (or the pseudogene TRBV3-2) to TRBJ2-7, with D possibly TRBD2 on 5 matching bases. V was cut by 1 base and J by 1 base, with 8 bases left in between. Germline V CDR1 and CDR2: LGHDT, YNNKEL (reference sequence). There are 14 residues in the CDR3. The CDR3 region is CASSQVTISYEQYF. The CDR3 nucleotides read TGTGCCAGCAGCCAAGTGACTATTTCCTACGAGCAGTACTTC.

The genes are TRBV10-1 and TRBJ1-5; perhaps TRBD1 as D (5 bases). The CDR3 spans 13 residues. Germline V CDR1 and CDR2: WNHNN, SYGVQD (reference sequence). Between the trimmed V and J ends, which lost 10 bases and 5 bases, there was a span of 15 bases. The CDR3 nucleotides are TGCGCCACCCAAAAACCAGGGTATCAGCCCCAGCATTTT. This codes for CATQKPGYQPQHF.

The J gene is TRBJ2-4, the V gene TRBV3-1 (or the pseudogene TRBV3-2); 7 bases match TRBD1. Germline assignment: CDR1 LGHDT and CDR2 YNNKEL (reference sequence). The CDR3 length is 15 residues. The junction had 10 bases not matched to a gene; V was cut back by 6 bases and J by 5 bases. For the CDR3, the DNA is TGTGCCAGCAGGGGGTCCGGGACAGTCCAAAACATTCAGTACTTC. It yields the protein CASRGSGTVQNIQYF.

The genes are TRBV7-2 and TRBJ2-5; TRBD1 agrees at 10 bases. The CDR3 has 15 residues. Germline trimming cut 2 bases from V and 4 bases from J; bases unmatched to any gene: 4. CDR1 SGHTA and CDR2 FQGNSA come from the germline V gene. The CDR3 reads CASSLRTGGRETQYF. The CDR3 DNA is TGTGCCAGCAGCTTAAGGACAGGGGGAAGAGAGACCCAGTACTTC. Full variable domain (remainder filled in from reference TRBV7-2 and TRBJ2-5): GAGVSQSPSNKVTEKGKDVELRCDPISGHTALYWYRQSLGQGLEFLIYFQGNSAPDKSGLPSDRFSAERTGGSVSTLTIQRTQQEDSAVYLCASSLRTGGRETQYFGPGTRLLVL.

The CDR3 region is CASSSGRGTGELFF. DNA of the CDR3: TGTGCCAGCAGCAGCGGGAGGGGCACCGGGGAGCTGTTTTTT. This chain connects TRBV21-1 to TRBJ2-2; the table's D call, TRBD2, has no DNA check behind it. TRBV21-1 is assigned pseudogene status. This CDR3 contains 14 residues.

In DNA form, the CDR3 reads TGTGCCAGCAGCCCCTCAAGATGGGTGGAACGGGGTGAGCAGTTCTTC. Translation gives CASSPSRWVERGEQFF. The chain employs TRBV11-3 and TRBJ2-1; possible D gene TRBD2, 5 bases. The germline V and J ends were trimmed by 5 bases and 9 bases, with 23 bases remaining between them. Germline V gene sequence: CDR1 SGHNT, CDR2 YENEEA. CDR3 size: 16 residues.

This clone was seen only once. The chain employs TRBV25-1 and TRBJ1-5; 9 bases match TRBD1. V was clipped by 7 bases and J by 5 bases; unmatched bases: 3. Germline lookup yields CDR1 MGHDK and CDR2 SYGVNS. The length of the CDR3 is 13 residues. The CDR3, as DNA: TGTGCCAGCACGGACAGGGGCGATCAGCCCCAGCATTTT. Its protein is CASTDRGDQPQHF.

The V and J genes are TRBV7-2 and TRBJ1-4; tentatively, D is TRBD1 (5 bases). The ends were cut back, 4 bases at V and 0 bases at J, with 9 bases in the middle. The CDR3 extends over 15 amino acids. CDR1 and CDR2 (germline): SGHTA, FQGNSA. The CDR3 reads CASSSGPATNEKLFF. CDR3 bases: TGTGCCAGCAGCTCAGGGCCGGCAACTAATGAAAAACTGTTTTTT. Combining the CDR3 with reference TRBV7-2 and TRBJ1-4 gives the whole variable domain GAGVSQSPSNKVTEKGKDVELRCDPISGHTALYWYRQSLGQGLEFLIYFQGNSAPDKSGLPSDRFSAERTGGSVSTLTIQRTQQEDSAVYLCASSSGPATNEKLFFGSGTQLSVL.

The CDR3: CASSLSQGSGTEAFF. The CDR3 nucleotides read TGTGCCAGCAGCTTAAGCCAGGGGTCGGGCACTGAAGCTTTCTTT. This chain connects TRBV7-2 to TRBJ1-1; possibly TRBD1 for D (6 bases). The germline V gene has CDR1 SGHTA and CDR2 FQGNSA. V lost 2 bases and J lost 4, with 14 bases in between. The CDR3 contains 15 residues. The variable domain in full, completed from reference TRBV7-2 and TRBJ1-1, reads GAGVSQSPSNKVTEKGKDVELRCDPISGHTALYWYRQSLGQGLEFLIYFQGNSAPDKSGLPSDRFSAERTGGSVSTLTIQRTQQEDSAVYLCASSLSQGSGTEAFFGQGTRLTVV.

This rearrangement joins TRBV18 to TRBJ2-2; TRBD1 is a possible D gene (6 bases). This CDR3 is built from 16 residues. V lost 0 bases, J lost 1 base, and 9 bases lay in between. CDR1 and CDR2 from the germline V gene are KGHSH and LQKENI. For the CDR3, the DNA is TGTGCCAGCTCACCACCGACGGGACAGAACACCGGGGAGCTGTTTTTT. Residues: CASSPPTGQNTGELFF.

This clone has a single count. This chain uses TRBV11-3 with TRBJ2-7; 8 bases match TRBD2. V dropped 4 bases and J dropped 0; count of bases not matched to a gene: 5. Per the germline V gene, CDR1 is SGHNT and CDR2 is YENEEA. The CDR3 extends over 15 amino acids. CDR3 nucleotides: TGTGCCAGCAGCTCTGAGCGGGGGACCTCCTACGAGCAGTACTTC. Translated: CASSSERGTSYEQYF.

The CDR3 loop is CASSLSLQPQHF. The DNA of the CDR3 is TGTGCCAGCAGTTTATCCTTACAGCCCCAGCATTTT. V usage is TRBV28 and J usage is TRBJ1-5; D is ambiguous. V was cut by 1 base and J by 7 bases, with 5 bases left in between. This CDR3 has 12 amino acids. Germline CDR1 MDHEN, CDR2 SYDVKM.

The V call is TRBV20-1, the J call TRBJ2-5; D remains ambiguous. There are 11 residues in the CDR3. The V end lost 5 bases, the J end lost 5 bases, and 9 bases lay between the germline ends. The V gene's germline CDR1 is DFQATT and CDR2 SNEGSKA (reference sequence). DNA of the CDR3: TGCAGTGCTCACTTGTGGGAGACCCAGTACTTC. It specifies CSAHLWETQYF.

V and J are TRBV6-2 or TRBV6-3 and TRBJ2-5; 8 bases match TRBD2. CDR1 MNHEY and CDR2 SVGEGT come from the germline V gene. This CDR3 is built from 19 residues. J was trimmed by 5 bases and V by 0 bases; bases with no gene match: 17. The CDR3 DNA sequence: TGTGCCAGCAGTTACTCGAGGCTCCGGAGCGGGAGCCTTTGGGAGACCCAGTACTTC. The encoded protein is CASSYSRLRSGSLWETQYF.

The chain links TRBV6-2 or TRBV6-3 to TRBJ1-2; unclear D gene. CDR3 size: 13 residues. Trimming pared 6 bases from V and 8 bases from J, leaving 16 bases between. Germline V gene sequence: CDR1 MNHEY, CDR2 SVGEGT. For the CDR3, the DNA is TGTGCCAGCAGCCACTCTCTCCCGGGGGGCTACACCTTC. Translated, it gives CASSHSLPGGYTF.

This clone was recorded only once. The J gene is TRBJ2-7, the V gene TRBV29-1; 10 nucleotides line up with TRBD1. This CDR3 has 19 residues. Looked up from germline, CDR1 is SQVTM and CDR2 is ANQGSEA. V trimming: 1 base; J trimming: 4 bases; junction bases outside the gene matches: 19. Here the CDR3 DNA reads TGCAGCGTTGAAGGTACTGGCGGTTGGGACAGGGGCGCTGTTTACGAGCAGTACTTC. Residues: CSVEGTGGWDRGAVYEQYF.

This chain joins TRBV20-1 and TRBJ1-3; possible D gene TRBD1, 6 bases. The CDR3 extends over 15 amino acids. In germline, CDR1 is DFQATT, CDR2 SNEGSKA (reference sequence). Trimming removed 3 bases at V and 5 bases at J, with 17 bases between. The CDR3 DNA follows: TGCAGTGCTAGTAACCAGGGGAACAGTCGAAACACCATATATTTT. Protein product: CSASNQGNSRNTIYF.

The rearrangement uses TRBV28 and TRBJ2-1, with 7 bases aligning to TRBD2. Per germline, CDR1 MDHEN and CDR2 SYDVKM. The CDR3 consists of 17 residues. V lost 5 bases to trimming and J lost 10 bases; unmatched junction nucleotides: 20. The CDR3 DNA reads as TGTGCCAGCAGTCTAATCATCACCGGGAGGTATACTGAAGAGCAGTTCTTC. Protein sequence: CASSLIITGRYTEEQFF. The full variable domain, with the rest looked up from reference TRBV28 and TRBJ2-1, is DVKVTQSSRYLVKRTGEKVFLECVQDMDHENMFWYRQDPGLGLRLIYFSYDVKMKEKGDIPEGYSVSREKKERFSLILESASTNQTSMYLCASSLIITGRYTEEQFFGPGTRLTVL.

This chain links TRBV6-4 with TRBJ2-2, with TRBD2 matching 7 bases. CDR3 size: 14 residues. Per the germline V gene, CDR1 is MRHNA and CDR2 is SNTAGT. Germline trimming cut 8 bases from V and 1 base from J; bases unmatched to any gene: 4. CDR3 sequence: CASRPSGNTGELFF. In DNA, the CDR3 is TGTGCCAGCCGGCCTAGCGGGAACACCGGGGAGCTGTTTTTT.

The J gene is TRBJ2-3, the V gene TRBV9; the match to TRBD1 covers 9 bases. Losses at the gene ends were 4 bases for V and 3 bases for J; bases not matched to a gene: 6. CDR1 and CDR2 from the germline V gene are SGDLS and YYNGEE. CDR3 length equals 15 residues. The CDR3 region is CASSIQGARTDTQYF. CDR3 sequence (DNA): TGTGCCAGCAGCATACAGGGGGCGCGGACAGATACGCAGTATTTT.

This chain uses TRBV7-8 with TRBJ1-6; possible D gene TRBD1, 6 bases. The V gene's germline CDR1 is SGHVS and CDR2 FQNEAQ. The CDR3 extends over 20 amino acids. V was pared by 1 base and J by 0 bases, with 19 bases between. The CDR3 spells CASSLGPDSRSSSYNSPLHF. The CDR3 nucleotides read TGTGCCAGCAGCTTAGGGCCGGACAGTCGGTCAAGCTCCTATAATTCACCCCTCCACTTT.

This clone has only a few counts. The chain uses TRBV6-5 and TRBJ1-5, with 8 bases that match TRBD1. The CDR3 spans 14 residues. The V and J ends lost 5 bases and 7 bases, in that order; junction bases with no gene match: 7. Germline loops: CDR1 MNHEY, CDR2 SVGAGI. As DNA, the CDR3 is TGTGCCAGCAGTCGGACAGGGTCTTTACAGCCCCAGCATTTT. Amino acid sequence: CASSRTGSLQPQHF.

The chain combines TRBV27 with TRBJ2-5; possible D gene TRBD2, 6 bases. The CDR3 spans 16 residues. The germline V gene has CDR1 MNHEY and CDR2 SMNVEV (reference sequence). V was trimmed by 6 bases and J by 1 base, leaving 18 bases between them. The CDR3 loop is CASRSPGTPGQETQYF. CDR3 DNA sequence: TGTGCCAGCAGGAGTCCCGGGACTCCAGGCCAAGAGACCCAGTACTTC.

The J gene is TRBJ1-5, the V gene TRBV19, with 10 bases aligning to TRBD1. This CDR3 comprises 15 residues. CDR1 and CDR2 (germline): LNHDA, SQIVND (reference sequence). Losses at the gene ends were 5 bases for V and 2 bases for J; bases not matched to a gene: 3. The CDR3 reads CASSFGTGGNQPQHF. The CDR3 nucleotides are TGTGCCAGTAGTTTCGGGACAGGGGGCAATCAGCCCCAGCATTTT. Using reference TRBV19 and TRBJ1-5 for the parts outside the CDR3, the full variable domain is DGGITQSPKYLFRKEGQNVTLSCEQNLNHDAMYWYRQDPGQGLRLIYYSQIVNDFQKGDIAEGYSVSREKKESFPLTVTSAQKNPTAFYLCASSFGTGGNQPQHFGDGTRLSIL.

This clone came up once. V gene TRBV9 combines with J gene TRBJ2-1; possible D gene TRBD2, 5 bases. In germline, CDR1 is SGDLS, CDR2 YYNGEE. The CDR3 spans 16 residues. The ends were cut back, 0 bases at V and 2 bases at J, with 12 bases in the middle. For the CDR3, the DNA is TGTGCCAGCAGCGTAGTAGGCCGAGGGACCTACAATGAGCAGTTCTTC. Amino acid sequence: CASSVVGRGTYNEQFF. Looking up the rest from reference TRBV9 and TRBJ2-1 gives the full variable domain: DSGVTQTPKHLITATGQRVTLRCSPRSGDLSVYWYQQSLDQGLQFLIQYYNGEERAKGNILERFSAQQFPDLHSELNLSSLELGDSALYFCASSVVGRGTYNEQFFGPGTRLTVL.